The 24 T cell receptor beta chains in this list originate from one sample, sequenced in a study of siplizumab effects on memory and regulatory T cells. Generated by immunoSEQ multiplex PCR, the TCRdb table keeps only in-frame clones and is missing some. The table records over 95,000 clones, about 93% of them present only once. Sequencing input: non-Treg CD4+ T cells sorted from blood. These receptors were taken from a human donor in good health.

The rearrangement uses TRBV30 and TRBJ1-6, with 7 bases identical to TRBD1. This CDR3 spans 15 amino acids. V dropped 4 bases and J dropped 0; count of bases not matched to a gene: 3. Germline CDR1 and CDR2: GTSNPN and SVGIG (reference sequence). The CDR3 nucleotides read TGTGCCTGGAACCGGGACAGCTCCTATAATTCACCCCTCCACTTT. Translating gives CAWNRDSSYNSPLHF.

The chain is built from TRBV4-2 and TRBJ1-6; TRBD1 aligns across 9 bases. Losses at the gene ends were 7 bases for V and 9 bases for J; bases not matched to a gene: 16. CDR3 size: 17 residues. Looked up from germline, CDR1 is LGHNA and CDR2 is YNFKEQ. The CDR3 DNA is TGTGCCAGCACCACCGCTCCCCTACAGGGGGCGGGTTCACCCCTCCACTTT. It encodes CASTTAPLQGAGSPLHF.

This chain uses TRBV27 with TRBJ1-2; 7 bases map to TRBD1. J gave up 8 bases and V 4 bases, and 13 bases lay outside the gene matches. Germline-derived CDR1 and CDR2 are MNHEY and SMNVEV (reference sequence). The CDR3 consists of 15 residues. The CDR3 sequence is CASSSPGQSFGGYTF. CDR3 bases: TGTGCCAGCAGTTCTCCGGGACAGTCATTTGGAGGCTACACCTTC.

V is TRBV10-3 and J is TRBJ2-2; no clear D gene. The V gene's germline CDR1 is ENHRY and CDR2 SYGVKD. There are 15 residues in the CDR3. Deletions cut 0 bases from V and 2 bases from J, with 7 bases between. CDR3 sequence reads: CAISESPGNTGELFF. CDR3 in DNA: TGTGCCATCAGTGAGTCACCAGGAAACACCGGGGAGCTGTTTTTT.

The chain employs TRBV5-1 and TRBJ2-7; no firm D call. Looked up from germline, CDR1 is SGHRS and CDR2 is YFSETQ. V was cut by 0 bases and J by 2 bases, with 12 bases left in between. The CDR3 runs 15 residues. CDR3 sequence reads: CASSLVFSGPYEQYF. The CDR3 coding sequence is TGCGCCAGCAGCTTGGTCTTTTCAGGACCCTACGAGCAGTACTTC.

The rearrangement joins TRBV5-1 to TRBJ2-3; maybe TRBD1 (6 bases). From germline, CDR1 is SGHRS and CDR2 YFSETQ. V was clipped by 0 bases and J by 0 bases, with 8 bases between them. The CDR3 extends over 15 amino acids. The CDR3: CASSLDRASTDTQYF. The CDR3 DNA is TGCGCCAGCAGCTTGGACAGGGCAAGCACAGATACGCAGTATTTT.

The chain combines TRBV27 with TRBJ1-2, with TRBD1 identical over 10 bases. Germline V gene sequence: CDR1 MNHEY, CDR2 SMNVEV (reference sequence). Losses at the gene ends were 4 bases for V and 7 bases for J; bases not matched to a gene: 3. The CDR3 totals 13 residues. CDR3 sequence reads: CASSWGQGSGYTF. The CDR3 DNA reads TGTGCCAGCAGTTGGGGACAGGGGTCTGGCTACACCTTC.

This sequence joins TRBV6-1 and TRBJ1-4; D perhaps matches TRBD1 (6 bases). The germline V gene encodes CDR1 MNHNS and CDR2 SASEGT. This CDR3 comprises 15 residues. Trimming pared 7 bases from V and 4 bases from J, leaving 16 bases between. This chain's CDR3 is CASTSSGGRNEKLFF. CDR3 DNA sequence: TGTGCCAGCACGAGCTCGGGGGGCCGTAATGAAAAACTGTTTTTT.

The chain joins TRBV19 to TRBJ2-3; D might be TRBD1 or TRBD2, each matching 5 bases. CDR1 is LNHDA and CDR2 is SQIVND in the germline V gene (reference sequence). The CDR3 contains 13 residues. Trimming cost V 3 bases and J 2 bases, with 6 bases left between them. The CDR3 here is CASSMGTTDTQYF. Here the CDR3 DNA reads TGTGCCAGTAGTATGGGGACCACAGATACGCAGTATTTT.

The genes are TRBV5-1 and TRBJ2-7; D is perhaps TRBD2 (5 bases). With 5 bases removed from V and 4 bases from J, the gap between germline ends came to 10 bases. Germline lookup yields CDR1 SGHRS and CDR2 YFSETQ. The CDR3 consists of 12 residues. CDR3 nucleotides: TGCGCCAGCAGAATTAGCGATTACGAGCAGTACTTC. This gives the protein CASRISDYEQYF.

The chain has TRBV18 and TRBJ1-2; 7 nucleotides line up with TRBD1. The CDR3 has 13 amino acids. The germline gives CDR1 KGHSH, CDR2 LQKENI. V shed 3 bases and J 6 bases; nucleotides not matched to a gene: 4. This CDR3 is CASSPTGADGYTF. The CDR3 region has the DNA TGTGCCAGCTCACCCACAGGGGCCGATGGCTACACCTTC.

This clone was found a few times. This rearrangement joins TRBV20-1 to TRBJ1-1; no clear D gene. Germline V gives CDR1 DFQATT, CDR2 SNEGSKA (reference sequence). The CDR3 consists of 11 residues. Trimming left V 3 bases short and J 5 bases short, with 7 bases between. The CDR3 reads CSASDKTEAFF. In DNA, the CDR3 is TGCAGTGCTAGTGACAAGACTGAAGCTTTCTTT.

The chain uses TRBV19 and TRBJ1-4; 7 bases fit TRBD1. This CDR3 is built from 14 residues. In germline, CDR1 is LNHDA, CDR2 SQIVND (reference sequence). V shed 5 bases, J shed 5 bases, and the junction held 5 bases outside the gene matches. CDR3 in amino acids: CASSRGTENEKLFF. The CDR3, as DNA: TGTGCCAGTAGTCGTGGGACAGAGAATGAAAAACTGTTTTTT. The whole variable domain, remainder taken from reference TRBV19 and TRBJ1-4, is DGGITQSPKYLFRKEGQNVTLSCEQNLNHDAMYWYRQDPGQGLRLIYYSQIVNDFQKGDIAEGYSVSREKKESFPLTVTSAQKNPTAFYLCASSRGTENEKLFFGSGTQLSVL.

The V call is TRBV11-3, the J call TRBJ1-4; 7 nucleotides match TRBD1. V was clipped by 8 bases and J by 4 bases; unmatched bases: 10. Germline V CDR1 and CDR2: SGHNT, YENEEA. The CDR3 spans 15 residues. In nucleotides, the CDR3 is TGTGCCAGCGGGTCCGTAGGGGGCAATAATGAAAAACTGTTTTTT. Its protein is CASGSVGGNNEKLFF.

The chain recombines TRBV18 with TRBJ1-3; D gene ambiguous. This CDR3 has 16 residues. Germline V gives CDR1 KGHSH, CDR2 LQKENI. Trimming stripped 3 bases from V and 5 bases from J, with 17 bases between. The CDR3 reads CASSPLPTDQRNTIYF. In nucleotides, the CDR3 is TGTGCCAGCTCACCCCTCCCCACGGATCAGCGAAACACCATATATTTT.

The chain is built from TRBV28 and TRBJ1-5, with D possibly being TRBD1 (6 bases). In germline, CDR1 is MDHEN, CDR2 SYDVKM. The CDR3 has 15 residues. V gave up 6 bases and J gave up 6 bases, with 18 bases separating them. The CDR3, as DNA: TGTGCCAGCAGGCTCTCACAGGGCTGGAGTCAGCCCCAGCATTTT. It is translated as CASRLSQGWSQPQHF.

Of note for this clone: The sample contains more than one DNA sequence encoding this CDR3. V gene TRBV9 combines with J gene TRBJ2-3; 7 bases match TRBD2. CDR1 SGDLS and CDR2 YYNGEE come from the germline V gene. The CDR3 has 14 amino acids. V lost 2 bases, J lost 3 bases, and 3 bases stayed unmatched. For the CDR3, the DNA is TGTGCCAGCAGCGTCGGGGGGTTAACAGATACGCAGTATTTT. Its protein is CASSVGGLTDTQYF.

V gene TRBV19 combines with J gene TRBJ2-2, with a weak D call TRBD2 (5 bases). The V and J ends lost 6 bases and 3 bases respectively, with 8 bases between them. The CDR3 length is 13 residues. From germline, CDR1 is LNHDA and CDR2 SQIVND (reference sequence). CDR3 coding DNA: TGTGCCAGTAGGAGCGGATACACCGGGGAGCTGTTTTTT. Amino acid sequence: CASRSGYTGELFF. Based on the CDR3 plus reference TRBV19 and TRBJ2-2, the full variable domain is DGGITQSPKYLFRKEGQNVTLSCEQNLNHDAMYWYRQDPGQGLRLIYYSQIVNDFQKGDIAEGYSVSREKKESFPLTVTSAQKNPTAFYLCASRSGYTGELFFGEGSRLTVL.

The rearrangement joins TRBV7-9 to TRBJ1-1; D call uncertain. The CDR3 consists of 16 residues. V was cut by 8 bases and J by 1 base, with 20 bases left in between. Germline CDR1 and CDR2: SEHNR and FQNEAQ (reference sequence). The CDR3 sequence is CASRRGPRLENTEAFF. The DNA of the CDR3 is TGTGCCAGCCGCCGTGGACCGAGGCTAGAGAACACTGAAGCTTTCTTT.

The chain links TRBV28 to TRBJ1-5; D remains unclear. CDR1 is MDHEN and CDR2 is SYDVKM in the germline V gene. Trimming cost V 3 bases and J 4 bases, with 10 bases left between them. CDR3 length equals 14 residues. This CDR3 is CASSLPPSNQPQHF. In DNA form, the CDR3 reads TGTGCCAGCAGTTTGCCTCCTTCAAATCAGCCCCAGCATTTT.

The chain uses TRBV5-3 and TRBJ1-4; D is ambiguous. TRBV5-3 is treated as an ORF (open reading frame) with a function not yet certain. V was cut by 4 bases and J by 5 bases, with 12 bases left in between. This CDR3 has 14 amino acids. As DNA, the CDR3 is TGTGCCAGAAGCCCCGGTCCCTCAAATGAAAAACTGTTTTTT. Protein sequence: CARSPGPSNEKLFF.

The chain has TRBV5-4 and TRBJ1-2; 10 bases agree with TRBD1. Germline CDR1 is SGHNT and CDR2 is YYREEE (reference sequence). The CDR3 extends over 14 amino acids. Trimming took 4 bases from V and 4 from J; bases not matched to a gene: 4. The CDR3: CASSTDRGVYGYTF. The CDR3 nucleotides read TGTGCCAGCAGCACGGACAGGGGGGTCTATGGCTACACCTTC. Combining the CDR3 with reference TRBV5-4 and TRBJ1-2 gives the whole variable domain ETGVTQSPTHLIKTRGQQVTLRCSSQSGHNTVSWYQQALGQGPQFIFQYYREEENGRGNFPPRFSGLQFPNYSSELNVNALELDDSALYLCASSTDRGVYGYTFGSGTRLTVV.

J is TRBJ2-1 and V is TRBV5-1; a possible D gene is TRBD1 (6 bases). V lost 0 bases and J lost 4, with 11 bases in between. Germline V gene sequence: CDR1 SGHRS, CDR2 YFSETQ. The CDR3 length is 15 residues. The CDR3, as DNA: TGCGCCAGCAGCTTGGCCGGGACAAATTACAATGAGCAGTTCTTC. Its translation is CASSLAGTNYNEQFF.

CDR3: CASKPSTGWGGTEAFF. Written as DNA, the CDR3 is TGCGCCAGCAAACCATCCACGGGTTGGGGTGGCACTGAAGCTTTCTTT. This chain links TRBV5-1 with TRBJ1-1; no clear D. The CDR3 is 16 residues long. Germline V gene sequence: CDR1 SGHRS, CDR2 YFSETQ. Trimming stripped 6 bases from V and 4 bases from J, with 22 bases between.